This T cell receptor (beta chain) comes out of a study of T cell responses to AZD1222 COVID-19 vaccine. The assay was immunoSEQ multiplex PCR, and TCRdb's table has in-frame clones only and misses some. In the table there are roughly 180,000 clones, approximately 87% of which are singletons. Looked up from germline, CDR1 is MDHEN and CDR2 is SYDVKM. The V segment lost 6 bases and the J segment 1 base; nucleotides outside the gene matches: 5. The CDR3 contains 15 residues. This clonotype was obtained from an adult in good health. The chain joins TRBV28 to TRBJ2-2; 7 bases are a match to TRBD1. The sample here was peripheral blood, taken on day 0 of MenACWY control vaccination. This CDR3 reads CASRPGQKNTGELFF. CDR3 DNA: TGTGCCAGCAGGCCGGGACAGAAGAACACCGGGGAGCTGTTTTTT.